A single sample gave rise to the 24 T cell receptor beta chains below, sequenced in a study of T cell responses to AZD1222 COVID-19 vaccine. Data came from immunoSEQ multiplex PCR; TCRdb stores just in-frame clones and leaves some out. The table lists about 56,000 clones, approximately 86% of them singletons. Sequences were derived from peripheral blood, sampled 28 days after the second AZD1222 dose. These receptors all come from an adult who received the AZD1222 COVID-19 vaccine.

The chain links TRBV5-4 to TRBJ1-6; D unclear. Trimming took off 4 bases at V and 7 bases at J, with 15 bases between the two ends. Germline V gene data show CDR1 as SGHNT and CDR2 as YYREEE (reference sequence). The CDR3 length is 15 residues. CDR3 nucleotides: TGTGCCAGCAGCCCGGAGGTGGCAGAAAATTCACCCCTCCACTTT. Translated: CASSPEVAENSPLHF. Combining the CDR3 with reference TRBV5-4 and TRBJ1-6 gives the whole variable domain ETGVTQSPTHLIKTRGQQVTLRCSSQSGHNTVSWYQQALGQGPQFIFQYYREEENGRGNFPPRFSGLQFPNYSSELNVNALELDDSALYLCASSPEVAENSPLHFGNGTRLTVT.

The chain combines TRBV5-1 with TRBJ1-1; weak D call: TRBD1 (6 bases). With 4 bases removed from V and 4 bases from J, the gap between germline ends came to 17 bases. Germline V lookup: CDR1 SGHRS, CDR2 YFSETQ. The CDR3 contains 15 residues. The CDR3 region has the DNA TGCGCCAGCAGCACCCGCGGTCGAGGGGGCACTGAAGCTTTCTTT. It codes for CASSTRGRGGTEAFF.

This clone was seen once. This chain connects TRBV5-4 to TRBJ2-7; the D is unclear. CDR1 is SGHNT, CDR2 YYREEE, per germline (reference sequence). The germline V and J ends were trimmed by 4 bases and 0 bases, with 14 bases remaining between them. There are 15 residues in the CDR3. In DNA, the CDR3 is TGTGCCAGCAGCACGCCCCCACAAAACTCCTACGAGCAGTACTTC. Amino acid sequence: CASSTPPQNSYEQYF.

The chain links TRBV21-1 to TRBJ1-1. TRBV21-1 is a listed pseudogene. The CDR3 has 14 residues. This CDR3 is CASSARRGNTEAFF. In DNA, the CDR3 is TGTGCCAGCAGCGCCCGCCGGGGGAACACTGAAGCTTTCTTT.

The chain links TRBV10-3 to TRBJ2-3; D unclear. V dropped 6 bases and J dropped 0 bases, with 7 bases sitting between them. CDR1 is ENHRY, CDR2 SYGVKD, per germline. This CDR3 has 13 amino acids. The CDR3 DNA reads TGTGCCATCAGGCCTTCGAGCACAGATACGCAGTATTTT. It codes for CAIRPSSTDTQYF.

This chain links TRBV6-4 with TRBJ1-3, with unresolved D. The CDR3 sequence is 15 residues long. The V end was cut by 7 bases, the J end by 0 bases, with 13 bases between. Germline V gives CDR1 MRHNA, CDR2 SNTAGT. This chain's CDR3 is CASILGDISGNTIYF. Written as DNA, the CDR3 is TGTGCCAGCATTCTGGGAGACATCTCTGGAAACACCATATATTTT.

The gene calls are TRBV29-1 and TRBJ2-1; D gene uncertain. Trimming shortened V by 7 bases and J by 5 bases, and 12 bases separated the two germline ends. Germline V gene sequence: CDR1 SQVTM, CDR2 ANQGSEA. The CDR3 contains 12 residues. The DNA of the CDR3 is TGCAGCGCCGCCCTAGACCACAATGAGCAGTTCTTC. Translating it yields CSAALDHNEQFF.

The gene calls are TRBV7-9 and TRBJ2-5; D uncertain. Trimming stripped 5 bases from V and 5 bases from J, with 15 bases between. The length of the CDR3 is 14 residues. CDR1 and CDR2 from the germline V gene are SEHNR and FQNEAQ (reference sequence). CDR3 nucleotide sequence: TGTGCCAGCAGCAGCCAAGGGTCGGTGGAGACCCAGTACTTC. Encoded protein: CASSSQGSVETQYF.

Only a few counts were recorded for this clone. This chain links TRBV11-2 with TRBJ1-3; no clear D. The V end lost 1 base, the J end lost 0 bases, and 4 bases lay between the germline ends. The CDR3 totals 14 residues. Germline CDR1 SGHAT, CDR2 FQNNGV. DNA for the CDR3: TGTGCCAGCAGCTTAGGGGGCTCTGGAAACACCATATATTTT. This sequence encodes CASSLGGSGNTIYF. The full variable domain, with the rest looked up from reference TRBV11-2 and TRBJ1-3, is EAGVAQSPRYKIIEKRQSVAFWCNPISGHATLYWYQQILGQGPKLLIQFQNNGVVDDSQLPKDRFSAERLKGVDSTLKIQPAKLEDSAVYLCASSLGGSGNTIYFGEGSWLTVV.

This chain connects TRBV3-1 (or the pseudogene TRBV3-2) to TRBJ2-5; D is uncertain. The CDR3 totals 14 residues. The V gene lost 1 base and the J gene lost 0 bases, with 6 bases spanning the gap. CDR1 LGHDT and CDR2 YNNKEL come from the germline V gene (reference sequence). Here the CDR3 reads CASSQGANQETQYF. CDR3 in DNA: TGTGCCAGCAGCCAAGGGGCCAACCAAGAGACCCAGTACTTC.

This clone was picked up one time. The J gene is TRBJ1-2, the V gene TRBV2; 8 nucleotides align to TRBD1. Germline V gene sequence: CDR1 SNHLY, CDR2 FYNNEI. The CDR3 consists of 18 residues. With V trimmed by 6 bases and J by 5 bases, 20 bases remained unmatched. The DNA for the CDR3 is TGTGCCAGCAGGGGCCTCCTTCCCGTCGGACAGGGCGTTTATGGCTACACCTTC. Translated, it gives CASRGLLPVGQGVYGYTF.

The V and J genes are TRBV7-9 and TRBJ1-4; D not certain. The CDR3 contains 14 residues. V gave up 5 bases and J gave up 3 bases, with 10 bases separating them. The germline V gene encodes CDR1 SEHNR and CDR2 FQNEAQ (reference sequence). The DNA of the CDR3 is TGTGCCAGCAGCCTAGGGAGGGCTAATGAAAAACTGTTTTTT. This codes for CASSLGRANEKLFF.

V and J are TRBV18 and TRBJ1-3; D unresolved. The V gene's germline CDR1 is KGHSH and CDR2 LQKENI. The CDR3 extends over 15 amino acids. Trimming left V 0 bases short and J 2 bases short, with 8 bases between. CDR3 in amino acids: CASSPPGAPGNTIYF. For the CDR3, the DNA is TGTGCCAGCTCACCACCAGGCGCGCCTGGAAACACCATATATTTT.

The chain has TRBV28 and TRBJ1-4; D unclear. CDR1 MDHEN and CDR2 SYDVKM come from the germline V gene. This CDR3 region has 11 residues. Deletions cut 3 bases from V and 6 bases from J, with 2 bases between. CDR3: CASSLYEKLFF. DNA of the CDR3: TGTGCCAGCAGTTTGTATGAAAAACTGTTTTTT.

This clone was detected a few times. J is TRBJ2-4 and V is TRBV11-3; perhaps TRBD1 as D (7 bases). Germline assignment: CDR1 SGHNT and CDR2 YENEEA. Trimming removed 5 bases at V and 6 bases at J, with 17 bases between. There are 15 residues in the CDR3. The CDR3 region has the DNA TGTGCCAGCAGCCGGGGGCAGGGGGTTGGAAACATTCAGTACTTC. Its protein product is CASSRGQGVGNIQYF. The full variable domain, in which reference TRBV11-3 and TRBJ2-4 provide the parts outside the CDR3, is EAGVVQSPRYKIIEKKQPVAFWCNPISGHNTLYWYLQNLGQGPELLIRYENEEAVDDSQLPKDRFSAERLKGVDSTLKIQPAELGDSAVYLCASSRGQGVGNIQYFGAGTRLSVL.

The chain uses TRBV20-1 and TRBJ2-3, with D perhaps TRBD2 (5 bases). The CDR3 runs 11 residues. The V gene lost 6 bases and the J gene lost 3 bases, with 7 bases spanning the gap. Germline V gene data show CDR1 as DFQATT and CDR2 as SNEGSKA (reference sequence). The CDR3 sequence is CSAGVTDTQYF. In DNA form, the CDR3 reads TGCAGTGCCGGGGTTACAGATACGCAGTATTTT.

This clone was counted once. V gene TRBV28 combines with J gene TRBJ2-1, with 7 bases fitting TRBD2. Germline V gives CDR1 MDHEN, CDR2 SYDVKM. Losses at the gene ends were 5 bases for V and 6 bases for J; bases not matched to a gene: 10. The CDR3 contains 15 residues. The CDR3 DNA reads as TGTGCCAGCAGTCGTATGCCGACTAGCCTCAATGAGCAGTTCTTC. Residues: CASSRMPTSLNEQFF.

The CDR3 loop reads CASSFQYSTDTQYF. The CDR3 DNA is TGTGCCAGCAGTTTTCAGTATTCCACAGATACGCAGTATTTT. The chain uses TRBV27 and TRBJ2-3; the D is unclear. The CDR3 is made up of 14 amino acids. Trimming cost V 3 bases and J 2 bases, with 9 bases left between them. Germline-derived CDR1 and CDR2 are MNHEY and SMNVEV (reference sequence).

The genes are TRBV18 and TRBJ1-2, with D hard to call. The V gene's germline CDR1 is KGHSH and CDR2 LQKENI. CDR3 length equals 14 residues. V was cut by 3 bases and J by 1 base, with 9 bases left in between. The CDR3 sequence: CASSPPGYNYGYTF. CDR3 DNA: TGTGCCAGCTCACCGCCGGGATATAACTATGGCTACACCTTC.

The V gene is TRBV18, the J gene TRBJ1-1; D gene ambiguous. Between the trimmed V and J ends, which lost 3 bases and 1 base, there was a span of 15 bases. Per germline, CDR1 KGHSH and CDR2 LQKENI. The CDR3 totals 16 residues. CDR3 bases: TGTGCCAGCTCACCGGAATCGGTGAAGAGGAACACTGAAGCTTTCTTT. Residues: CASSPESVKRNTEAFF.

The chain is built from TRBV29-1 and TRBJ2-7; tentative D call: TRBD2 (6 bases). The V gene's germline CDR1 is SQVTM and CDR2 ANQGSEA. The V end lost 7 bases, the J end lost 6 bases, and 16 bases lay between the germline ends. This CDR3 region has 12 residues. The CDR3 sequence is CSARGPAGEQYF. As DNA, the CDR3 is TGCAGCGCGCGGGGCCCGGCGGGCGAGCAGTACTTC.

The rearrangement links TRBV5-4 to TRBJ1-4, with TRBD1 matching 10 bases. The CDR3 spans 14 residues. Per the germline V gene, CDR1 is SGHNT and CDR2 is YYREEE (reference sequence). After removal of 5 bases from V and 6 bases from J, the junction contained 4 bases not matched to a gene. CDR3 sequence: CASRAGTGDEKLFF. DNA of the CDR3: TGTGCCAGCAGGGCCGGGACAGGGGATGAAAAACTGTTTTTT.

The chain has TRBV9 and TRBJ2-3; D is ambiguous. The CDR3 has 13 amino acids. CDR1 and CDR2 from the germline V gene are SGDLS and YYNGEE. Trimming shortened V by 2 bases and J by 0 bases, and 4 bases separated the two germline ends. The CDR3 DNA reads as TGTGCCAGCAGCGTTAGAAGCACAGATACGCAGTATTTT. Translated: CASSVRSTDTQYF. The complete variable domain, with remaining parts taken from reference TRBV9 and TRBJ2-3, reads DSGVTQTPKHLITATGQRVTLRCSPRSGDLSVYWYQQSLDQGLQFLIQYYNGEERAKGNILERFSAQQFPDLHSELNLSSLELGDSALYFCASSVRSTDTQYFGPGTRLTVL.

The V gene is TRBV6-5, the J gene TRBJ2-1, with TRBD1 as a possible D gene (6 bases). The germline V gene has CDR1 MNHEY and CDR2 SVGAGI. Trimming removed 6 bases from V and 9 bases from J, with 15 bases in between. There are 13 residues in the CDR3. CDR3 bases: TGTGCCAGCAGGGGGGCAGGTTGGGGTGAGCAGTTCTTC. Its translation is CASRGAGWGEQFF.